The T cell receptor (beta chain) under discussion was sequenced for a study of monozygotic twins with cystic fibrosis. Points from the study as a whole: Monozygotic CF twin pairs shared significantly more nucleotide-identical clonotypes than unrelated CF individuals did.

This clone has just one count. Its matching antigen is unknown. This CDR3 contains 14 residues. Trimming took 0 bases from V and 3 from J, leaving 9 bases between them. CDR1 is SGHNT, CDR2 YENEEA, per germline. Data came from immunoSEQ multiplex PCR; TCRdb stores just in-frame clones and leaves some out. The sample lists some 35,000 clones, just over 90% occurring once. The chain combines TRBV11-3 with TRBJ2-7, with D perhaps TRBD1 (6 bases). Sequenced input: blood. This sequence originates from a boy aged 2 to 10 with cystic fibrosis. For the CDR3, the DNA is TGTGCCAGCAGCTTAGATTCCAGGGGCTACGAGCAGTACTTC. As protein: CASSLDSRGYEQYF. Together with reference TRBV11-3 and TRBJ2-7, the CDR3 gives the full variable domain: EAGVVQSPRYKIIEKKQPVAFWCNPISGHNTLYWYLQNLGQGPELLIRYENEEAVDDSQLPKDRFSAERLKGVDSTLKIQPAELGDSAVYLCASSLDSRGYEQYFGPGTRLTVT.